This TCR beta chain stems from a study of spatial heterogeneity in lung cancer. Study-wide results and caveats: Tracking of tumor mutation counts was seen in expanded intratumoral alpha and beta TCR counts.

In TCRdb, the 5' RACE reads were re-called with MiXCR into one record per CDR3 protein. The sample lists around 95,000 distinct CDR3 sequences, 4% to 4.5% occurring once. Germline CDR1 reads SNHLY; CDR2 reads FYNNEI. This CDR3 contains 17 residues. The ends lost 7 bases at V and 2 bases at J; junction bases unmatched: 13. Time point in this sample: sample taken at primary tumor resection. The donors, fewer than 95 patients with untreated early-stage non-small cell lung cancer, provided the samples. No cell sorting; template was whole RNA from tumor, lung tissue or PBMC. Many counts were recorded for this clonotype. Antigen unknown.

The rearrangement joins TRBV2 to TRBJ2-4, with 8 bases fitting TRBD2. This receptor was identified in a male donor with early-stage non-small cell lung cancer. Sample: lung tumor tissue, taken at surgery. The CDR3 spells CASKDGRVGLSKNIQYF. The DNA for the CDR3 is TGTGCCAGCAAGGACGGGAGGGTAGGACTTTCCAAAAACATTCAGTACTTC.